The 22 T cell receptor beta chains below all came from one sample that was sequenced in a study of blood T cell repertoires in COVID-19. Generated by immunoSEQ multiplex PCR, the TCRdb table keeps only in-frame clones and is missing some. Of some 210,000 clones in the sample, roughly four fifths were seen once. The sequencing sample was made of peripheral blood. These receptor sequences come from a woman between 45 and 65 years old with active or convalescent COVID-19.

The chain joins TRBV10-2 to TRBJ2-2, with TRBD1 identical over 7 bases. The CDR3 consists of 17 residues. Germline V gene lookup returns CDR1 WSHSY and CDR2 SAAADI. V lost 2 bases to trimming and J lost 3 bases; unmatched junction nucleotides: 9. Here the CDR3 DNA reads TGCGCCAGCAGTGAGACCCGACAGGGAGCGGACACCGGGGAGCTGTTTTTT. Residues: CASSETRQGADTGELFF.

This chain joins TRBV19 and TRBJ1-5; the D gene is possibly TRBD1 (6 bases). The CDR3 contains 15 residues. V was shortened by 7 bases and J by 5 bases, with 18 bases between the two germline ends. CDR1 is LNHDA and CDR2 is SQIVND in the germline V gene (reference sequence). The DNA of the CDR3 is TGTGCCAGTATCCCCGCCGGACAGACCTATCAGCCCCAGCATTTT. Translated, it gives CASIPAGQTYQPQHF.

The V call is TRBV28, the J call TRBJ1-4; no definite D call. Trimming cost V 1 base and J 5 bases, with 2 bases left between them. The CDR3 spans 12 residues. The germline CDR1 and CDR2 sequences are MDHEN and SYDVKM. This CDR3 reads CASSLLNEKLFF. As DNA, the CDR3 is TGTGCCAGCAGTTTATTAAATGAAAAACTGTTTTTT.

This clone was recorded once. The V call is TRBV19, the J call TRBJ1-1; no reliable D call. The CDR3 runs to 16 residues. Looked up from germline, CDR1 is LNHDA and CDR2 is SQIVND (reference sequence). Trimming cost V 5 bases and J 1 base, with 17 bases left between them. CDR3 DNA sequence: TGTGCCAGTAGTTCCAGAGGACTCCCCTCGAACACTGAAGCTTTCTTT. Protein sequence: CASSSRGLPSNTEAFF.

This clone was counted once. The DNA of the CDR3 is TGTGCCAGCAGTTTTCTCCAACTCTACAGGGTAGATGGAAACACCATATATTTT. This encodes CASSFLQLYRVDGNTIYF. J is TRBJ1-3 and V is TRBV28, with a weak D call TRBD1 (6 bases). The CDR3 totals 18 residues. V was trimmed by 3 bases and J by 3 bases, leaving 21 bases between them. CDR1 and CDR2 (germline): MDHEN, SYDVKM.

This chain uses TRBV6-6 with TRBJ1-4, with D perhaps TRBD1 (6 bases). Germline V gene data show CDR1 as MNHNY and CDR2 as SVGAGI (reference sequence). This CDR3 has 15 residues. The V end was cut by 7 bases, the J end by 3 bases, with 15 bases between. As DNA, the CDR3 is TGTGCCAGCACTCAAACAGGGTCAGCTAATGAAAAACTGTTTTTT. The encoded protein is CASTQTGSANEKLFF.

Only one count was recorded for this clone. The rearrangement uses TRBV7-2 and TRBJ2-1; D is unresolved. Per germline, CDR1 SGHTA and CDR2 FQGNSA. Between the trimmed V and J ends, which lost 0 bases and 3 bases, there was a span of 15 bases. The CDR3 totals 17 residues. The CDR3 protein is CASSLAAGDGLYNEQFF. The CDR3 DNA reads TGTGCCAGCAGCTTAGCAGCAGGCGATGGTCTCTACAATGAGCAGTTCTTC.

This clone has a single count. The chain joins TRBV29-1 to TRBJ1-1; the match to TRBD1 covers 8 bases. The ends lost 7 bases at V and 3 bases at J; junction bases unmatched: 4. This CDR3 is built from 12 residues. Germline V lookup: CDR1 SQVTM, CDR2 ANQGSEA. The CDR3 nucleotides read TGCAGCGGACAGGGGTTGGACACTGAAGCTTTCTTT. Protein sequence: CSGQGLDTEAFF.

The rearrangement joins TRBV5-1 to TRBJ1-6, with D possibly being TRBD1 (5 bases). Trimming left V 4 bases short and J 1 base short, with 9 bases between. The CDR3 length is 15 residues. Germline CDR1 reads SGHRS; CDR2 reads YFSETQ. The CDR3 DNA is TGCGCCAGCAGCGATCAGGGATCCTATAATTCACCCCTCCACTTT. This encodes CASSDQGSYNSPLHF.

This clone was seen only once. The CDR3: CASSFRQGARIGGYTF. The CDR3 nucleotides are TGCGCCAGCAGCTTCCGACAGGGGGCGAGGATCGGTGGCTACACCTTC. The chain employs TRBV5-1 and TRBJ1-2, with TRBD1 identical over 10 bases. J lost 7 bases, V lost 2 bases, and 11 bases had no gene match. Germline CDR1 is SGHRS and CDR2 is YFSETQ. The CDR3 is made up of 16 amino acids.

The chain carries TRBV7-9 and TRBJ1-1; TRBD1 aligns across 7 bases. V was pared by 5 bases and J by 1 base, with 7 bases of the junction left unmatched. The CDR3 is made up of 15 amino acids. Germline V gene lookup returns CDR1 SEHNR and CDR2 FQNEAQ (reference sequence). The chain's CDR3 is CASSQQGGPNTEAFF. The DNA of the CDR3 is TGTGCCAGCAGCCAGCAGGGGGGTCCGAACACTGAAGCTTTCTTT.

This sequence joins TRBV19 and TRBJ2-7, with D maybe TRBD2 (6 bases). From germline, CDR1 is LNHDA and CDR2 SQIVND (reference sequence). V was pared by 5 bases and J by 2 bases, with 28 bases between. The CDR3 is 19 residues long. The CDR3 coding sequence is TGTGCCAGTAGTCAACGTATCATGGGATGGGGGACGGGGGCCTACGAGCAGTACTTC. Translating gives CASSQRIMGWGTGAYEQYF.

V and J are TRBV11-3 and TRBJ2-1, with 9 bases lining up with TRBD2. The CDR3 runs 19 residues. Trimming at V came to 1 base and at J to 8 bases, leaving 18 bases not matched to a gene. Germline lookup yields CDR1 SGHNT and CDR2 YENEEA. This chain's CDR3 is CASSLGSGRSGRILDEQFF. CDR3 nucleotide sequence: TGTGCCAGCAGCTTAGGGAGCGGGAGGTCAGGCCGTATTTTGGATGAGCAGTTCTTC.

V usage is TRBV11-2 and J usage is TRBJ2-1, with TRBD2 matching over 8 bases. Per the germline V gene, CDR1 is SGHAT and CDR2 is FQNNGV. The V segment lost 5 bases and the J segment 6 bases; nucleotides outside the gene matches: 15. CDR3 length: 17 amino acids. CDR3 loop: CASSPLWGSSGFNEQFF. The CDR3 DNA reads as TGTGCCAGCAGCCCCTTATGGGGGTCTAGCGGGTTCAATGAGCAGTTCTTC.

This clone was detected once. The rearrangement uses TRBV5-4 and TRBJ1-2; a weak D match, TRBD1 (5 bases). The CDR3 runs 12 residues. Trimming took 4 bases from V and 5 from J, leaving 9 bases between them. Germline CDR1 is SGHNT and CDR2 is YYREEE (reference sequence). CDR3 sequence: CASSTSGYGYTF. Written as DNA, the CDR3 is TGTGCCAGCAGCACCTCAGGGTATGGCTACACCTTC.

This clone was counted between two and nine times. V usage is TRBV2 and J usage is TRBJ1-4; 7 bases map to TRBD1. The CDR3 runs 17 residues. Germline trimming cut 2 bases from V and 8 bases from J; bases unmatched to any gene: 14. The germline CDR1 and CDR2 sequences are SNHLY and FYNNEI. The CDR3 DNA sequence: TGTGCCAGCAGTGAATATCCGCCGACAGGGTGGGGAGAAAAACTGTTTTTT. Translating gives CASSEYPPTGWGEKLFF.

This chain uses TRBV24-1 with TRBJ2-3; D ambiguous. This CDR3 has 13 residues. Trimming left V 2 bases short and J 6 bases short, with 8 bases between. From germline, CDR1 is KGHDR and CDR2 SFDVKD. CDR3 in amino acids: CATSDSGWDTQYF. For the CDR3, the DNA is TGTGCCACCAGTGATTCCGGGTGGGATACGCAGTATTTT.

The J gene is TRBJ2-5, the V gene TRBV5-4, with D perhaps TRBD2 (7 bases). V was cut by 1 base and J by 0 bases, with 10 bases left in between. CDR1 and CDR2 from the germline V gene are SGHNT and YYREEE (reference sequence). The length of the CDR3 is 15 residues. The CDR3 here is CASSLKGGYQETQYF. CDR3 bases: TGTGCCAGCAGCTTGAAGGGGGGGTACCAAGAGACCCAGTACTTC.

CDR3 nucleotides: TGTGCCAGCAGCCCGACTAGCGGGAAAGGCGAGCAGTACTTC. Amino acid sequence: CASSPTSGKGEQYF. The rearrangement links TRBV7-3 to TRBJ2-7, with 11 bases identical to TRBD2. This CDR3 has 14 amino acids. Germline loops: CDR1 SGHTA, CDR2 FQGTGA. V lost 5 bases to trimming and J lost 6 bases; unmatched junction nucleotides: 6. The full variable domain, rest sourced from reference TRBV7-3 and TRBJ2-7, is GAGVSQTPSNKVTEKGKYVELRCDPISGHTALYWYRQSLGQGPEFLIYFQGTGAADDSGLPNDRFFAVRPEGSVSTLKIQRTERGDSAVYLCASSPTSGKGEQYFGPGTRLTVT.

About this clone itself: One end of the junction varies from germline; a read error may be responsible. This chain joins TRBV6-6 and TRBJ2-2; TRBD2 agrees at 12 bases. CDR3 length equals 13 residues. CDR1 and CDR2 from the germline V gene are MNHNY and SVGAGI (reference sequence). CDR3 sequence: CASNPLASGGAVF. The CDR3 nucleotides read TGTGCCAGCAATCCCTTGGCTAGCGGGGGGGCGGTTTTT.

DNA for the CDR3: TGTGCCAGCAGCCCTGGACAATCCAACACTGAAGCTTTCTTT. Its translation: CASSPGQSNTEAFF. The chain uses TRBV3-1 (or the pseudogene TRBV3-2) and TRBJ1-1; D may be TRBD1 (5 bases). The CDR3 loop spans 14 amino acids. CDR1 and CDR2 from the germline V gene are LGHDT and YNNKEL (reference sequence). Trimming removed 4 bases from V and 2 bases from J, with 11 bases in between.

The chain is built from TRBV19 and TRBJ1-1, with 9 bases identical to TRBD1. The length of the CDR3 is 17 residues. V was pared by 3 bases and J by 1 base, with 9 bases of the junction left unmatched. The germline CDR1 and CDR2 sequences are LNHDA and SQIVND (reference sequence). In DNA, the CDR3 is TGTGCCAGTAGTATCGGGACAGGGTATTTCAGGAACACTGAAGCTTTCTTT. Its protein is CASSIGTGYFRNTEAFF.